A selection of T cell receptor beta chains follows, all from one sample in a study of graft-versus-host responses after intestinal transplantation. These receptors lack a known antigen. Sequenced by immunoSEQ multiplex PCR; TCRdb stores in-frame clones only, minus some. The table records 85,000 to 100,000 clones, just under 95% of them present only once. The material was unstimulated CD8+ T cells sorted from spleen or lymph node cells, obtained before transplant. The receptors here all came from a human donor who was the organ donor for an intestinal transplant. CDR3s include the opening cysteine and the closing phenylalanine or tryptophan. Fields, in order: clone size, CDR3 length, V gene, D gene, J gene, CDR3 DNA, CDR3 protein. The D gene is left open where the match is weak. Clone size is not always given. Where it is, it says once, few, many or a class for expanded clones.

clone_size: .; cdr3_length: 16; v_call: TRBV27; d_call: TRBD1; j_call: TRBJ1-4; cdr3_nt: TGTGCCAGCAGTCCCGGGACAGTTTACCGGCTCGGGAAACTGTTTTTT; cdr3_aa: CASSPGTVYRLGKLFF
clone_size: few; cdr3_length: 14; v_call: TRBV30; d_call: TRBD1; j_call: TRBJ1-2; cdr3_nt: TGTGCCTGCCCCGGACAGGGAGCTAACTATGGCTACACCTTC; cdr3_aa: CACPGQGANYGYTF
clone_size: .; cdr3_length: 11; v_call: TRBV28; d_call: .; j_call: TRBJ1-1; cdr3_nt: TGTGCCAGCAGTTCAAACACTGAAGCTTTCTTT; cdr3_aa: CASSSNTEAFF
clone_size: .; cdr3_length: 14; v_call: TRBV11-2; d_call: .; j_call: TRBJ2-7; cdr3_nt: TGTGCCAGCAGCTTAATTGGCGGGACCTACGAGCAGTACTTC; cdr3_aa: CASSLIGGTYEQYF
clone_size: .; cdr3_length: 15; v_call: TRBV6-5; d_call: TRBD1; j_call: TRBJ2-5; cdr3_nt: TGTGCCAGCAGCCTTACACAGGGGCCCCAAGAGACCCAGTACTTC; cdr3_aa: CASSLTQGPQETQYF
clone_size: .; cdr3_length: 14; v_call: TRBV13; d_call: TRBD1; j_call: TRBJ2-3; cdr3_nt: TGTGCCAGCAGCTCGGACAGGGTCACAGATACGCAGTATTTT; cdr3_aa: CASSSDRVTDTQYF
clone_size: .; cdr3_length: 15; v_call: TRBV2; d_call: TRBD1; j_call: TRBJ1-4; cdr3_nt: TGTGCCAGCAGTGATCCCAGGGGGAGGTTCGAAAAACTGTTTTTT; cdr3_aa: CASSDPRGRFEKLFF
clone_size: .; cdr3_length: 15; v_call: TRBV4-1; d_call: TRBD1; j_call: TRBJ2-7; cdr3_nt: TGCGCCAGCAGCCAAGAACCGGGACAGGGGGCTCCGGAGTACTTC; cdr3_aa: CASSQEPGQGAPEYF
clone_size: .; cdr3_length: 16; v_call: TRBV11-2; d_call: .; j_call: TRBJ1-3; cdr3_nt: TGTGCCAGCAGCTTAATAGTTGCAGGCTACGGAAACACCATATATTTT; cdr3_aa: CASSLIVAGYGNTIYF
clone_size: .; cdr3_length: 17; v_call: TRBV18; d_call: TRBD1; j_call: TRBJ2-1; cdr3_nt: TGTGCCAGCTCACCAGAGGCTCCATCCAGGGGGCGAGGTGAGCAGTTCTTC; cdr3_aa: CASSPEAPSRGRGEQFF
clone_size: .; cdr3_length: 16; v_call: TRBV13; d_call: TRBD2; j_call: TRBJ2-5; cdr3_nt: TGTGCCAGCAGCTTAGGGAGCGGGGGCGGAGGAGAGACCCAGTACTTC; cdr3_aa: CASSLGSGGGGETQYF
clone_size: .; cdr3_length: 14; v_call: TRBV9; d_call: TRBD1; j_call: TRBJ1-1; cdr3_nt: TGTGCCAGCAGCCCCTGGACAGGGAACACTGAAGCTTTCTTT; cdr3_aa: CASSPWTGNTEAFF
clone_size: .; cdr3_length: 14; v_call: TRBV6-5; d_call: .; j_call: TRBJ2-5; cdr3_nt: TGTGCCAGCAGTCCCGGGGGTATTCAAGAGACCCAGTACTTC; cdr3_aa: CASSPGGIQETQYF
clone_size: .; cdr3_length: 14; v_call: TRBV5-6; d_call: .; j_call: TRBJ1-4; cdr3_nt: TGTGCCAGCAGCTACGGTTCAGGAAATGAAAAACTGTTTTTT; cdr3_aa: CASSYGSGNEKLFF
clone_size: few; cdr3_length: 14; v_call: TRBV5-1; d_call: TRBD2; j_call: TRBJ2-1; cdr3_nt: TGCGCCAGCAGCTTAGGGACTAACTACAATGAGCAGTTCTTC; cdr3_aa: CASSLGTNYNEQFF
clone_size: .; cdr3_length: 15; v_call: TRBV4-1; d_call: TRBD1; j_call: TRBJ2-5; cdr3_nt: TGCGCCAGCAGCCAAGAAGATGAGGGGGCGAAGACCCAGTACTTC; cdr3_aa: CASSQEDEGAKTQYF
clone_size: .; cdr3_length: 14; v_call: TRBV5-4; d_call: .; j_call: TRBJ1-1; cdr3_nt: TGTGCCAGCAGCTTGATCGGAGCGAACACTGAAGCTTTCTTT; cdr3_aa: CASSLIGANTEAFF
clone_size: .; cdr3_length: 15; v_call: TRBV30; d_call: TRBD1; j_call: TRBJ1-5; cdr3_nt: TGTGCCTGGAGTGGGTGGCAGGGGGGCAATCAGCCCCAGCATTTT; cdr3_aa: CAWSGWQGGNQPQHF
clone_size: .; cdr3_length: 15; v_call: TRBV5-1; d_call: TRBD2; j_call: TRBJ2-7; cdr3_nt: TGCGCCAGCAGTCACCGGGGGGGCCTTGGGGACGAGCAGTACTTC; cdr3_aa: CASSHRGGLGDEQYF
clone_size: .; cdr3_length: 13; v_call: TRBV4-1; d_call: TRBD2; j_call: TRBJ2-1; cdr3_nt: TGCGCCAGCAGCCTGACTAGCGGGGACGAGCAGTTCTTC; cdr3_aa: CASSLTSGDEQFF
clone_size: .; cdr3_length: 19; v_call: TRBV7-8; d_call: TRBD2; j_call: TRBJ2-5; cdr3_nt: TGTGCCAGCAGCGACCGACCCGAATTCGGGGGGGCTTTACGGGAGACCCAGTACTTC; cdr3_aa: CASSDRPEFGGALRETQYF
clone_size: .; cdr3_length: 13; v_call: TRBV5-1; d_call: TRBD2; j_call: TRBJ2-5; cdr3_nt: TGCGCCAGCACGGGGGGAATCCAAGAGACCCAGTACTTC; cdr3_aa: CASTGGIQETQYF
clone_size: once; cdr3_length: 17; v_call: TRBV7-8; d_call: .; j_call: TRBJ2-5; cdr3_nt: TGTGCCAGCAGCTTAGTCCTCCCCGGGGAGCACCAAGAGACCCAGTACTTC; cdr3_aa: CASSLVLPGEHQETQYF
clone_size: .; cdr3_length: 15; v_call: TRBV5-6; d_call: .; j_call: TRBJ1-2; cdr3_nt: TGTGCCAGCAGGCATATACAGGACTATCCTATGGGCTACACCTTC; cdr3_aa: CASRHIQDYPMGYTF
clone_size: .; cdr3_length: 15; v_call: TRBV7-7; d_call: .; j_call: TRBJ2-1; cdr3_nt: TGTGCCAGCAGCTTAACCCCCGGACTCTACAATGAGCAGTTCTTC; cdr3_aa: CASSLTPGLYNEQFF
clone_size: .; cdr3_length: 12; v_call: TRBV7-8; d_call: .; j_call: TRBJ2-7; cdr3_nt: TGTGCCAGCAGCCTAAATCCCTACGAGCAGTACTTC; cdr3_aa: CASSLNPYEQYF
clone_size: once; cdr3_length: 18; v_call: TRBV14; d_call: TRBD1; j_call: TRBJ1-5; cdr3_nt: TGTGCCAGCAGCCAAGATGAGTTAGGGGGCCCACGGAGACAGCCCCAGCATTTT; cdr3_aa: CASSQDELGGPRRQPQHF
clone_size: .; cdr3_length: 11; v_call: TRBV18; d_call: .; j_call: TRBJ2-7; cdr3_nt: TGTGCCAGCTCACCGGGGAGGGAGCAGTACTTC; cdr3_aa: CASSPGREQYF
clone_size: .; cdr3_length: 16; v_call: TRBV6-6; d_call: .; j_call: TRBJ1-5; cdr3_nt: TGTGCCAGCAGTTACTTCGTAACAGGGCCCGAACAGCCCCAGCATTTT; cdr3_aa: CASSYFVTGPEQPQHF
clone_size: once; cdr3_length: 16; v_call: TRBV6-6; d_call: TRBD2; j_call: TRBJ2-2; cdr3_nt: TGTGCCAGCAGTTACCGGAGCGGGGGGTTTTCCGGGGAGCTGTTTTTT; cdr3_aa: CASSYRSGGFSGELFF
clone_size: .; cdr3_length: 13; v_call: TRBV5-6; d_call: .; j_call: TRBJ1-1; cdr3_nt: TGTGCCAGCAGCTCGGGGGTGAACACTGAAGCTTTCTTT; cdr3_aa: CASSSGVNTEAFF
clone_size: once; cdr3_length: 16; v_call: TRBV7-6; d_call: TRBD2; j_call: TRBJ2-5; cdr3_nt: TGTGCCAGCGACCACCTGGCGGGGGGGCTCGGAGAGACCCAGTACTTC; cdr3_aa: CASDHLAGGLGETQYF
clone_size: .; cdr3_length: 15; v_call: TRBV5-6; d_call: .; j_call: TRBJ2-3; cdr3_nt: TGTGCCAGCAGCTTGATTTCCAGGGGTGCCGATACGCAGTATTTT; cdr3_aa: CASSLISRGADTQYF
clone_size: once; cdr3_length: 13; v_call: TRBV6-1; d_call: .; j_call: TRBJ2-3; cdr3_nt: TGTGCCAGCAGTCTAATAGATCCAGATACGCAGTATTTT; cdr3_aa: CASSLIDPDTQYF
clone_size: .; cdr3_length: 12; v_call: TRBV4-1; d_call: .; j_call: TRBJ2-2; cdr3_nt: TGCGCCAGCAACCAAGCGTCCGGGGAGCTGTTTTTT; cdr3_aa: CASNQASGELFF
clone_size: .; cdr3_length: 14; v_call: TRBV10-3; d_call: TRBD1; j_call: TRBJ2-5; cdr3_nt: TGTGCCATCAGGGGGGACAGGTTGAAAGAGACCCAGTACTTC; cdr3_aa: CAIRGDRLKETQYF
clone_size: once; cdr3_length: 14; v_call: TRBV5-6; d_call: .; j_call: TRBJ1-1; cdr3_nt: TGTGCCAGCAGCTTGGCAGGGTCGAACACTGAAGCTTTCTTT; cdr3_aa: CASSLAGSNTEAFF
clone_size: .; cdr3_length: 16; v_call: TRBV7-8; d_call: TRBD2; j_call: TRBJ2-5; cdr3_nt: TGTGCCAGCAGCTTAGTTCTAGCGGGGGGTCCAGGGACCCAGTACTTC; cdr3_aa: CASSLVLAGGPGTQYF
clone_size: .; cdr3_length: 14; v_call: TRBV2; d_call: TRBD2; j_call: TRBJ2-7; cdr3_nt: TGTGCCAGCTACGGACTAGCTAAAGTCTACGAGCAGTACTTC; cdr3_aa: CASYGLAKVYEQYF
clone_size: .; cdr3_length: 14; v_call: TRBV6-6; d_call: .; j_call: TRBJ1-5; cdr3_nt: TGTGCCAGCAACACAGGACCAAGCAATCGGCCCCAGCATTTT; cdr3_aa: CASNTGPSNRPQHF
clone_size: .; cdr3_length: 16; v_call: TRBV10-1; d_call: .; j_call: TRBJ2-2; cdr3_nt: TGCGCCAGCAGTGGGTCCTACGGGACGGACTACGGGGAGCTGTTTTTT; cdr3_aa: CASSGSYGTDYGELFF
clone_size: .; cdr3_length: 15; v_call: TRBV11-2; d_call: .; j_call: TRBJ2-7; cdr3_nt: TGTGCCAGCAGCTTAGCAACAGATCCTGCCTACGAGCAGTACTTC; cdr3_aa: CASSLATDPAYEQYF
clone_size: .; cdr3_length: 18; v_call: TRBV28; d_call: TRBD1; j_call: TRBJ2-2; cdr3_nt: TGTGCCAGCAGTTTATACGTAGGGGGCATTTCGAACACCGGGGAGCTGTTTTTT; cdr3_aa: CASSLYVGGISNTGELFF
clone_size: .; cdr3_length: 12; v_call: TRBV19; d_call: .; j_call: TRBJ2-1; cdr3_nt: TGTGCCACTACCTTCGGGACTGGTGAGCAGTTCTTC; cdr3_aa: CATTFGTGEQFF
clone_size: .; cdr3_length: 18; v_call: TRBV15; d_call: TRBD1; j_call: TRBJ1-2; cdr3_nt: TGTGCCACCAGCAGAGACCTGTTCCCGGGACAGGGGTTGGATGGCTACACCTTC; cdr3_aa: CATSRDLFPGQGLDGYTF
clone_size: .; cdr3_length: 15; v_call: TRBV18; d_call: .; j_call: TRBJ1-2; cdr3_nt: TGTGCCAGCTCACGAGAGACCCCCGGGAGGCGAGGCTACACCTTC; cdr3_aa: CASSRETPGRRGYTF
clone_size: once; cdr3_length: 14; v_call: TRBV6-1; d_call: .; j_call: TRBJ1-2; cdr3_nt: TGTGCCAGCAGTGAAGGACTAGGCAACTATGGCTACACCTTC; cdr3_aa: CASSEGLGNYGYTF
clone_size: .; cdr3_length: 15; v_call: TRBV28; d_call: TRBD1; j_call: TRBJ2-5; cdr3_nt: TGTGCCAGCACCCGGGGACAGGGGGGAGTAGCGACCCAGTACTTC; cdr3_aa: CASTRGQGGVATQYF
clone_size: .; cdr3_length: 14; v_call: TRBV5-6; d_call: TRBD1; j_call: TRBJ2-1; cdr3_nt: TGTGCCAGCAGCTTTGGGACAGGGAATAATGAGCAGTTCTTC; cdr3_aa: CASSFGTGNNEQFF
clone_size: once; cdr3_length: 14; v_call: TRBV5-1; d_call: .; j_call: TRBJ2-3; cdr3_nt: TGCGCCAGCAGCCCTGGGGACTTCACAGATACGCAGTATTTT; cdr3_aa: CASSPGDFTDTQYF
clone_size: .; cdr3_length: 17; v_call: TRBV2; d_call: TRBD2; j_call: TRBJ2-7; cdr3_nt: TGTGCCAGCAGTGAAGCGCTCCCGGGACTAGGACCCCACGAGCAGTACTTC; cdr3_aa: CASSEALPGLGPHEQYF
clone_size: .; cdr3_length: 17; v_call: TRBV27; d_call: .; j_call: TRBJ2-3; cdr3_nt: TGTGCCAGCAGTTTCGGGGCAAGCCTCGCGGGAACAGATACGCAGTATTTT; cdr3_aa: CASSFGASLAGTDTQYF
clone_size: .; cdr3_length: 13; v_call: TRBV13; d_call: .; j_call: TRBJ2-1; cdr3_nt: TGTGCCAGCAGCTTGACAAGTAACAATGAGCAGTTCTTC; cdr3_aa: CASSLTSNNEQFF
clone_size: .; cdr3_length: 15; v_call: TRBV28; d_call: .; j_call: TRBJ2-1; cdr3_nt: TGTGCCAGCAGTTTTCTGAGTATTGGGCAACATGAGCAGTTCTTC; cdr3_aa: CASSFLSIGQHEQFF
clone_size: few; cdr3_length: 15; v_call: TRBV7-9; d_call: .; j_call: TRBJ2-7; cdr3_nt: TGTGCCAGCAGCTCCCCCGATAATCGGGGATACGAGCAGTACTTC; cdr3_aa: CASSSPDNRGYEQYF